The 19 T cell receptor beta chains below come from one sample, sequenced in a study of cytomegalovirus exposure and HLA in healthy donors. The PCR made use of 60 Vbeta and 13 Jbeta primers. TCRdb's copy holds only in-frame clones and misses some; the assay was immunoSEQ multiplex PCR. The sample has under 50,000 clones, about 85% seen once. The sample taken for sequencing was PBMCs. The receptors come from a woman in her thirties or forties in good health and CMV-seropositive.

The rearrangement uses TRBV19 and TRBJ1-4; 8 bases fit TRBD1. The CDR3 is made up of 19 amino acids. CDR1 LNHDA and CDR2 SQIVND come from the germline V gene (reference sequence). Trimming removed 6 bases from V and 5 bases from J; junction bases left unmatched: 20. This CDR3 reads CASSGGQVVATYWNEKLFF. CDR3 nucleotides: TGTGCCAGTAGCGGGGGACAGGTCGTCGCTACATATTGGAATGAAAAACTGTTTTTT.

This clone was observed once. The chain uses TRBV30 and TRBJ2-2; weak D call: TRBD2 (6 bases). The CDR3 length is 12 residues. Per germline, CDR1 GTSNPN and CDR2 SVGIG (reference sequence). V was shortened by 8 bases and J by 2 bases, with 9 bases between the two germline ends. CDR3 sequence: CARGLNTGELFF. The CDR3 bases are TGTGCCAGGGGACTTAACACCGGGGAGCTGTTTTTT.

In nucleotides, the CDR3 is TGTGCCAGCAGGGTCAGTAAGTCGGAGACCCAGTACTTC. Amino acid sequence: CASRVSKSETQYF. The genes are TRBV2 and TRBJ2-5; D not certain. The germline V gene has CDR1 SNHLY and CDR2 FYNNEI. CDR3 length: 13 amino acids. Trimming removed 6 bases at V and 5 bases at J, with 13 bases between. Full variable domain (rest looked up from reference TRBV2 and TRBJ2-5): EPEVTQTPSHQVTQMGQEVILRCVPISNHLYFYWYRQILGQKVEFLVSFYNNEISEKSEIFDDQFSVERPDGSNFTLKIRSTKLEDSAMYFCASRVSKSETQYFGPGTRLLVL.

The chain joins TRBV6-6 to TRBJ2-7, with 7 bases matching TRBD1. Germline CDR1 and CDR2: MNHNY and SVGAGI (reference sequence). CDR3 length: 14 residues. Losses at the gene ends were 6 bases for V and 5 bases for J; bases not matched to a gene: 10. Here the CDR3 reads CASRKDRDRDEQYF. CDR3 DNA: TGTGCCAGCAGAAAAGACAGGGATCGGGACGAGCAGTACTTC.

The chain carries TRBV18 and TRBJ1-2; 7 bases fit TRBD1. V shed 4 bases and J 6 bases; nucleotides not matched to a gene: 11. Germline CDR1 is KGHSH and CDR2 is LQKENI. The CDR3 is 15 residues long. This chain's CDR3 is CASSLSLGTEDGYTF. As DNA, the CDR3 is TGTGCCAGCTCACTAAGCCTGGGGACAGAGGATGGCTACACCTTC.

V and J are TRBV6-5 and TRBJ1-5; D is unclear. Germline-derived CDR1 and CDR2 are MNHEY and SVGAGI. V was clipped by 6 bases and J by 6 bases, with 15 bases between them. This CDR3 spans 14 amino acids. The CDR3 region has the DNA TGTGCCAGCAGCGACGTGGCAGGCGTTCAGCCCCAGCATTTT. The encoded protein is CASSDVAGVQPQHF.

V is TRBV5-1 and J is TRBJ2-6; no clear D. Trimming shortened V by 2 bases and J by 4 bases, and 7 bases separated the two germline ends. The CDR3 covers 14 residues. Germline CDR1 reads SGHRS; CDR2 reads YFSETQ. CDR3 sequence (DNA): TGCGCCAGCAGCTTTCCCGAGGGGGCCAACGTCCTGACTTTC. Protein: CASSFPEGANVLTF.

This sequence joins TRBV21-1 and TRBJ2-1; the table's D call, TRBD1, has no DNA check behind it. TRBV21-1 has pseudogene status. The CDR3 has 14 residues. The CDR3 DNA follows: TGTGCCAGCAGCAAAGCGACAGGGTGGGTGGGGCAGTTCTTC. This sequence encodes CASSKATGWVGQFF.

The rearrangement links TRBV11-2 to TRBJ2-3, with D possibly being TRBD2 (6 bases). The CDR3 is 15 amino acids. V dropped 6 bases and J dropped 4 bases, with 17 bases sitting between them. Germline V gene lookup returns CDR1 SGHAT and CDR2 FQNNGV. In DNA, the CDR3 is TGTGCCAGCAGTACCCTCCGGGAGTTGGCAGATACGCAGTATTTT. Translating it yields CASSTLRELADTQYF. The full variable domain, in which reference TRBV11-2 and TRBJ2-3 provide the parts outside the CDR3, is EAGVAQSPRYKIIEKRQSVAFWCNPISGHATLYWYQQILGQGPKLLIQFQNNGVVDDSQLPKDRFSAERLKGVDSTLKIQPAKLEDSAVYLCASSTLRELADTQYFGPGTRLTVL.

The J gene is TRBJ1-1, the V gene TRBV30; the D gene is possibly TRBD1 (5 bases). V lost 7 bases to trimming and J lost 4 bases, with 16 bases between them. CDR1 is GTSNPN and CDR2 is SVGIG in the germline V gene (reference sequence). The CDR3 is 13 residues long. CDR3 sequence: CALNRNEGTEAFF. The CDR3 nucleotides are TGTGCCTTGAACAGGAATGAAGGCACTGAAGCTTTCTTT.

The chain joins TRBV12-5 to TRBJ2-1, with 13 nucleotides matching TRBD2. Losses at the gene ends were 6 bases for V and 8 bases for J; bases not matched to a gene: 10. Germline values: CDR1 LGHNT, CDR2 FRNRAP. This CDR3 comprises 16 residues. The CDR3 region is CASGYGTSGNQYEQFF. The CDR3 bases are TGTGCTAGTGGATACGGGACTAGCGGGAATCAGTATGAGCAGTTCTTC. Together with reference TRBV12-5 and TRBJ2-1, the CDR3 gives the full variable domain: DARVTQTPRHKVTEMGQEVTMRCQPILGHNTVFWYRQTMMQGLELLAYFRNRAPLDDSGMPKDRFSAEMPDATLATLKIQPSEPRDSAVYFCASGYGTSGNQYEQFFGPGTRLTVL.

The gene calls are TRBV5-1 and TRBJ2-7, with D possibly TRBD2 on 5 matching bases. CDR3 length: 15 amino acids. Germline CDR1 is SGHRS and CDR2 is YFSETQ. V lost 0 bases, J lost 3 bases, and 13 bases lay in between. The CDR3 loop is CASSLGFGVFYEQYF. The CDR3, as DNA: TGCGCCAGCAGCTTGGGATTCGGGGTCTTCTACGAGCAGTACTTC.

As concerns this clone: The junction differs from germline at one of its ends, possibly a read error. The chain couples TRBV6-1 to TRBJ2-4; 12 bases line up with TRBD2. CDR1 MNHNS and CDR2 SASEGT come from the germline V gene. The CDR3 has 11 amino acids. The CDR3, as DNA: TGTGCCAGCAGTGAAACTAGCGGGAGGTTCTTC. Amino acid sequence: CASSETSGRFF.

The chain carries TRBV28 and TRBJ2-5; 12 nucleotides align to TRBD2. V gave up 6 bases and J gave up 5 bases; unmatched junction bases: 7. CDR1 is MDHEN, CDR2 SYDVKM, per germline. The CDR3 totals 15 residues. DNA for the CDR3: TGTGCCAGCAGGACTAGCGGGAGTTCCGGGGAGACCCAGTACTTC. Residues: CASRTSGSSGETQYF.

V and J are TRBV7-9 and TRBJ1-3; TRBD1 agrees at 8 bases. There are 15 residues in the CDR3. V shed 5 bases, J shed 0 bases, and the junction held 3 bases outside the gene matches. CDR1 is SEHNR, CDR2 FQNEAQ, per germline (reference sequence). The CDR3 loop reads CASSEGQGSGNTIYF. As DNA, the CDR3 is TGTGCCAGCAGCGAAGGACAGGGCTCTGGAAACACCATATATTTT.

J is TRBJ1-1 and V is TRBV6-1, with unresolved D. Trimming cost V 1 base and J 5 bases, with 11 bases left between them. This CDR3 has 14 amino acids. CDR1 and CDR2 from the germline V gene are MNHNS and SASEGT. The CDR3: CASSEGALRTEAFF. CDR3 sequence (DNA): TGTGCCAGCAGTGAAGGGGCTCTGAGAACTGAAGCTTTCTTT.

The chain is built from TRBV18 and TRBJ2-5, with 9 nucleotides matching TRBD1. CDR3 length equals 14 residues. In germline, CDR1 is KGHSH, CDR2 LQKENI. Losses at the gene ends were 0 bases for V and 7 bases for J; bases not matched to a gene: 3. CDR3 bases: TGTGCCAGCTCACCACCGGGACAGGGCGCGACCCAGTACTTC. Translating it yields CASSPPGQGATQYF.

This clone was seen only once. V and J are TRBV5-4 and TRBJ1-5; TRBD1 might be the D (5 bases). Trimming pared 3 bases from V and 3 bases from J, leaving 7 bases between. CDR1 and CDR2 from the germline V gene are SGHNT and YYREEE (reference sequence). This CDR3 region has 13 residues. Written as DNA, the CDR3 is TGTGCCAGCAGCTCTGGGGCCAATCAGCCCCAGCATTTT. Translating gives CASSSGANQPQHF. Full variable domain (remainder filled in from reference TRBV5-4 and TRBJ1-5): ETGVTQSPTHLIKTRGQQVTLRCSSQSGHNTVSWYQQALGQGPQFIFQYYREEENGRGNFPPRFSGLQFPNYSSELNVNALELDDSALYLCASSSGANQPQHFGDGTRLSIL.

The rearrangement uses TRBV2 and TRBJ1-1; 10 bases map to TRBD1. After removal of 8 bases from V and 6 bases from J, the junction contained 9 bases not matched to a gene. This CDR3 has 14 residues. Germline V gene lookup returns CDR1 SNHLY and CDR2 FYNNEI. The CDR3 region is CASLKDRGISEAFF. The CDR3 bases are TGTGCCAGCCTAAAGGACAGGGGGATTTCTGAAGCTTTCTTT. Full variable domain (outside the CDR3, taken from reference TRBV2 and TRBJ1-1): EPEVTQTPSHQVTQMGQEVILRCVPISNHLYFYWYRQILGQKVEFLVSFYNNEISEKSEIFDDQFSVERPDGSNFTLKIRSTKLEDSAMYFCASLKDRGISEAFFGQGTRLTVV.